These T cell receptor beta chains were read from a single sample in a study of response to subunit inactivated influenza vaccine. TCRdb re-analysed the RT-PCR reads in MiXCR, keeping a single row per CDR3 protein. The top ten clones hold 6.5% to 8% of a sample with roughly 710,000 distinct CDR3 sequences, 13% to 15% of them seen once. Sequencing used PBMCs from blood, obtained 14 days before vaccination. These receptors originate from a man aged 50 or older who received an inactivated influenza vaccine. The CDR3 runs from the conserved cysteine through the conserved F or W. Each record gives: CDR3 length, D gene, clone size, J gene, V gene, CDR3 DNA, CDR3 protein. D genes are given only for firm matches. Clone size, where shown, is once, few, many, or a class for clones that have expanded.

len: 15
d_gene: TRBD1
abundance: .
j_gene: TRBJ2-1
v_gene: TRBV7-2
CDR3nt: TGTGCCAGCAGGTTCGGGACAGGGCTGAACAATGAGCAGTTCTTC
CDR3aa: CASRFGTGLNNEQFF

len: 15
d_gene: TRBD2
abundance: few
j_gene: TRBJ2-1
v_gene: TRBV5-1
CDR3nt: TGCGCCAGCAGCTTGGACCTACAGCGGGGCAATGAGCAGTTCTTC
CDR3aa: CASSLDLQRGNEQFF

len: 14
d_gene: .
abundance: .
j_gene: TRBJ2-2
v_gene: TRBV10-2
CDR3nt: TGCGCCAGCACCGGCTTCGGGGGTTCCGGGGAGCTGTTTTTT
CDR3aa: CASTGFGGSGELFF

len: 12
d_gene: .
abundance: few
j_gene: TRBJ2-7
v_gene: TRBV29-1
CDR3nt: TGCAGCGTTGGCGCCAAATCCTACGAGCAGTACTTC
CDR3aa: CSVGAKSYEQYF

len: 17
d_gene: TRBD2
abundance: few
j_gene: TRBJ2-5
v_gene: TRBV6-5
CDR3nt: TGTGCCAGCAGTTACTCGTTACTAGCGGGAGGTGGGGAGACCCAGTACTTC
CDR3aa: CASSYSLLAGGGETQYF

len: 15
d_gene: .
abundance: few
j_gene: TRBJ1-4
v_gene: TRBV9
CDR3nt: TGTGCCAGCAGCCCTCTGGGGGGGACTAATGAAAAACTGTTTTTT
CDR3aa: CASSPLGGTNEKLFF

len: 16
d_gene: .
abundance: few
j_gene: TRBJ1-3
v_gene: TRBV20-1
CDR3nt: TGCAGTGCTAGAGATCATGGGCTGTTCTTCGGAAACACCATATATTTT
CDR3aa: CSARDHGLFFGNTIYF

len: 17
d_gene: TRBD2
abundance: few
j_gene: TRBJ2-3
v_gene: TRBV27
CDR3nt: TGTGCCAGCAGTCGACGCACTAGCGGGATTAGCACAGATACGCAGTATTTT
CDR3aa: CASSRRTSGISTDTQYF

len: 16
d_gene: TRBD2
abundance: .
j_gene: TRBJ2-3
v_gene: TRBV4-2
CDR3nt: TGTGCCAGCAGCCAAGATCGGGGGGGGCCCACAGATACGCAGTATTTT
CDR3aa: CASSQDRGGPTDTQYF

len: 13
d_gene: .
abundance: few
j_gene: TRBJ1-5
v_gene: TRBV5-1
CDR3nt: TGCGCCAGCAGCTTGCACCCAAACCAGCCCCAGCATTTT
CDR3aa: CASSLHPNQPQHF

len: 14
d_gene: .
abundance: .
j_gene: TRBJ2-7
v_gene: TRBV12-3/TRBV12-4
CDR3nt: TGTGCCAGCAGCCAAGACACAAGGTCCCTCGAGCAGTACTTC
CDR3aa: CASSQDTRSLEQYF

len: 15
d_gene: TRBD2
abundance: .
j_gene: TRBJ2-7
v_gene: TRBV2
CDR3nt: TGTGCCAGCAGTGGGACTAGCGGGAGCTCCTACGAGCAGTACTTC
CDR3aa: CASSGTSGSSYEQYF

len: 12
d_gene: TRBD1
abundance: .
j_gene: TRBJ1-2
v_gene: TRBV20-1
CDR3nt: TGCAGTGCCCCCGACAGGGGGCTTGGCTACACCTTC
CDR3aa: CSAPDRGLGYTF

len: 15
d_gene: .
abundance: many
j_gene: TRBJ2-7
v_gene: TRBV5-1
CDR3nt: TGCGCCAGCAGCGGAGTAGGGGGGCAATCCTACGAGCAGTACTTC
CDR3aa: CASSGVGGQSYEQYF

len: 18
d_gene: TRBD1
abundance: .
j_gene: TRBJ1-2
v_gene: TRBV11-1
CDR3nt: TGTGCCAGCAGCTCCGCCGGGACAGGGGGCGCGAAAATTCCCGGCTACACCTTC
CDR3aa: CASSSAGTGGAKIPGYTF

len: 16
d_gene: .
abundance: .
j_gene: TRBJ2-2
v_gene: TRBV2
CDR3nt: TGTGCCAGTCTGGCAGAACCACTAGCCTACACCGGGGAGCTGTTTTTT
CDR3aa: CASLAEPLAYTGELFF

len: 17
d_gene: TRBD1
abundance: few
j_gene: TRBJ2-1
v_gene: TRBV2
CDR3nt: TGTGCCAGCAGCAAATTTTCCGACAGGGTCTCCTACAATGAGCAGTTCTTC
CDR3aa: CASSKFSDRVSYNEQFF

len: 12
d_gene: .
abundance: many
j_gene: TRBJ1-1
v_gene: TRBV29-1
CDR3nt: TGCAGCGTTGATAAGGGGAGCACTGAAGCTTTCTTT
CDR3aa: CSVDKGSTEAFF

len: 16
d_gene: .
abundance: .
j_gene: TRBJ2-3
v_gene: TRBV24-1
CDR3nt: TGTGCCACCAGTCCCTCTGTGGGCTGGCGGACAGATACGCAGTATTTT
CDR3aa: CATSPSVGWRTDTQYF

len: 13
d_gene: .
abundance: .
j_gene: TRBJ2-1
v_gene: TRBV6-2/TRBV6-3
CDR3nt: TGTGCCAGCAGACCCGAAGGGTTAAGAGAGCAGTTCTTC
CDR3aa: CASRPEGLREQFF

len: 15
d_gene: .
abundance: .
j_gene: TRBJ1-1
v_gene: TRBV28
CDR3nt: TGTGCCAGCAGACCCTCACGGGTTATGAACACTGAAGCTTTCTTT
CDR3aa: CASRPSRVMNTEAFF

len: 14
d_gene: .
abundance: many
j_gene: TRBJ2-3
v_gene: TRBV28
CDR3nt: TGTGCCAGCAGTTCACGCCAGGGGGCCGAGGGGGGGAATTTT
CDR3aa: CASSSRQGAEGGNF

len: 15
d_gene: TRBD2
abundance: .
j_gene: TRBJ2-4
v_gene: TRBV28
CDR3nt: TGTGCCAGCAGCCGGGGGACTAGCAGGGAAAACATTCAGTACTTC
CDR3aa: CASSRGTSRENIQYF

len: 17
d_gene: .
abundance: few
j_gene: TRBJ1-4
v_gene: TRBV25-1
CDR3nt: TGTGCCAGCAGTGATCCATTGGGACGAGCAACTAATGAAAAACTGTTTTTT
CDR3aa: CASSDPLGRATNEKLFF

len: 17
d_gene: TRBD2
abundance: .
j_gene: TRBJ2-5
v_gene: TRBV9
CDR3nt: TGTGCCAAGTCAGCTTTTCCTAGCGGGGGGGCCTGGGAGACCCAGTACTTC
CDR3aa: CAKSAFPSGGAWETQYF

len: 13
d_gene: .
abundance: few
j_gene: TRBJ2-2
v_gene: TRBV10-3
CDR3nt: TGTGCCATCAGCGTGTCCGAAACCGGGGAGCTGTTTTTT
CDR3aa: CAISVSETGELFF

len: 13
d_gene: .
abundance: .
j_gene: TRBJ2-3
v_gene: TRBV14
CDR3nt: TGTGCCAGCAGCCAATGGCTCTCAGATACGCAGTATTTT
CDR3aa: CASSQWLSDTQYF

len: 16
d_gene: .
abundance: .
j_gene: TRBJ2-5
v_gene: TRBV7-9
CDR3nt: TGTACCTGCAGTTTTTCGTTACGGGGGCGGGCAGAGACCCAGTACTTC
CDR3aa: CTCSFSLRGRAETQYF

len: 13
d_gene: .
abundance: .
j_gene: TRBJ2-2
v_gene: TRBV29-1
CDR3nt: TGCAGCGTCACACAGGGGCGGGGCGGGGAGCTGTTTTTT
CDR3aa: CSVTQGRGGELFF

len: 15
d_gene: TRBD1
abundance: many
j_gene: TRBJ2-5
v_gene: TRBV29-1
CDR3nt: TGCAGCGTTGCCCTAGGACAGGGGAACTTAGGGACCCAGTACTTC
CDR3aa: CSVALGQGNLGTQYF

len: 15
d_gene: .
abundance: few
j_gene: TRBJ2-1
v_gene: TRBV4-2
CDR3nt: TGTGCCAGCAGCCAAGAGGGACTCCCGGGGTATGAGCAGTTCTTC
CDR3aa: CASSQEGLPGYEQFF

len: 15
d_gene: .
abundance: few
j_gene: TRBJ2-1
v_gene: TRBV6-2/TRBV6-3
CDR3nt: TGTGCCAGCAGTTTGGGAGCGGTCTCCTACAATGAGCAGTTCTTC
CDR3aa: CASSLGAVSYNEQFF

len: 14
d_gene: TRBD2
abundance: .
j_gene: TRBJ2-7
v_gene: TRBV27
CDR3nt: TGTGCCAGCAGTTTAGCGGGAGCGAACTACGAGCAGTACTTC
CDR3aa: CASSLAGANYEQYF

len: 17
d_gene: TRBD2
abundance: .
j_gene: TRBJ2-5
v_gene: TRBV10-1
CDR3nt: TGCGCCAGCAGTGAGTCGACTAGCGGGGGGGCTCGAGAGACCCAGTACTTC
CDR3aa: CASSESTSGGARETQYF

len: 17
d_gene: TRBD2
abundance: few
j_gene: TRBJ2-7
v_gene: TRBV5-1
CDR3nt: TGCGCCAGCAGCTTACGGACTAGCGGGGCCCATCGATACGAGCAGTACTTC
CDR3aa: CASSLRTSGAHRYEQYF

len: 14
d_gene: .
abundance: few
j_gene: TRBJ2-7
v_gene: TRBV28
CDR3nt: TGTGCCAGCACCAAACCGACTAGTAGCTACGAGCAGTACTTC
CDR3aa: CASTKPTSSYEQYF

len: 14
d_gene: .
abundance: .
j_gene: TRBJ2-1
v_gene: TRBV4-2
CDR3nt: TGTGCCAGCAGCCAAGAGGTACAGGGCAATGAGCAGTTCTTC
CDR3aa: CASSQEVQGNEQFF

len: 14
d_gene: .
abundance: .
j_gene: TRBJ2-2
v_gene: TRBV20-1
CDR3nt: TGCAGTGCTCTCAGCGGGTTTAACACCGGGGAGCTGTTTTTT
CDR3aa: CSALSGFNTGELFF

len: 13
d_gene: TRBD1
abundance: few
j_gene: TRBJ1-2
v_gene: TRBV20-1
CDR3nt: TGCAGTGCTAGACTAGGGACAGGAGGTCTATGGACCTTC
CDR3aa: CSARLGTGGLWTF

len: 14
d_gene: .
abundance: .
j_gene: TRBJ2-7
v_gene: TRBV7-2
CDR3nt: TGTGCCAGCAGCCCCGGCCCGGGTTTGATCGAGCAGTACTTC
CDR3aa: CASSPGPGLIEQYF

len: 12
d_gene: .
abundance: .
j_gene: TRBJ2-3
v_gene: TRBV5-6
CDR3nt: TGTGCCAGCAGCGAAAGCGAGACTACGCAGTATTTT
CDR3aa: CASSESETTQYF

len: 15
d_gene: .
abundance: many
j_gene: TRBJ2-1
v_gene: TRBV6-2/TRBV6-3
CDR3nt: TGTGCCAGCACCCTCGACCGGGGCTCTTACAATGAGCAGTTCTTC
CDR3aa: CASTLDRGSYNEQFF

len: 14
d_gene: .
abundance: many
j_gene: TRBJ2-2
v_gene: TRBV7-9
CDR3nt: TGTGCCAGCAGCTTCGGGGGTAGCACCGGGGAGCTGTTTTTT
CDR3aa: CASSFGGSTGELFF

len: 13
d_gene: .
abundance: few
j_gene: TRBJ2-5
v_gene: TRBV11-2
CDR3nt: TGTGCCACCGGAGCCCAGGGATGGGAGACCCAGTACTTC
CDR3aa: CATGAQGWETQYF

len: 14
d_gene: TRBD1
abundance: .
j_gene: TRBJ2-1
v_gene: TRBV12-3/TRBV12-4
CDR3nt: TGTGCCAGCAGTCCGACAGGGGAGTACAATGAGCAGTTCTTC
CDR3aa: CASSPTGEYNEQFF

len: 13
d_gene: .
abundance: few
j_gene: TRBJ2-5
v_gene: TRBV24-1
CDR3nt: TGTGCCACCAGTGAGAACGGGAAAGAGACCCAGTACTTC
CDR3aa: CATSENGKETQYF

len: 17
d_gene: .
abundance: .
j_gene: TRBJ2-1
v_gene: TRBV20-1
CDR3nt: TGCTGTGCTAGAGATCGCAGGTCGGGACGCCCGGTCCATGAGCAGTTCTTC
CDR3aa: CCARDRRSGRPVHEQFF

len: 13
d_gene: .
abundance: .
j_gene: TRBJ1-2
v_gene: TRBV5-1
CDR3nt: TGCGCCAGCAGCTGGGGGACTGACTATGGCTACACCTTC
CDR3aa: CASSWGTDYGYTF

len: 13
d_gene: TRBD2
abundance: .
j_gene: TRBJ2-1
v_gene: TRBV12-3/TRBV12-4
CDR3nt: TGTGCCAGCACCCCTAGCGGGGGGGTTCAGCAGTTCTTC
CDR3aa: CASTPSGGVQQFF

len: 15
d_gene: TRBD2
abundance: few
j_gene: TRBJ2-3
v_gene: TRBV7-2
CDR3nt: TGTGCCAGCAGCTCTCTAGCGGGAGTCACAGATACGCAGTATTTT
CDR3aa: CASSSLAGVTDTQYF

len: 14
d_gene: .
abundance: .
j_gene: TRBJ2-7
v_gene: TRBV6-4
CDR3nt: TGTGCCAGCAGTGACTCTGAGCGGGTAGGGGAGCAGTACTTC
CDR3aa: CASSDSERVGEQYF

len: 12
d_gene: .
abundance: once
j_gene: TRBJ2-1
v_gene: TRBV10-2
CDR3nt: TGCGCCAGCGGGACTGGTAACAATGAGCAGTTCTTC
CDR3aa: CASGTGNNEQFF

len: 14
d_gene: .
abundance: few
j_gene: TRBJ1-2
v_gene: TRBV12-3/TRBV12-4
CDR3nt: TGTGCCAGCAGTTTGACCGACAGAAACTATGGCTACACCTTC
CDR3aa: CASSLTDRNYGYTF

len: 16
d_gene: .
abundance: few
j_gene: TRBJ2-2
v_gene: TRBV12-3/TRBV12-4
CDR3nt: TGTGCCAGCAGTCCTAGGGACCCTCGTACCACCGGGGAGCTGTTTTTT
CDR3aa: CASSPRDPRTTGELFF

len: 19
d_gene: TRBD2
abundance: few
j_gene: TRBJ2-3
v_gene: TRBV14
CDR3nt: TGTGCCAGCAGCCACCCCCCAGGGACTAGCGGGACCCGCACAGATACGCAGTATTTT
CDR3aa: CASSHPPGTSGTRTDTQYF

len: 18
d_gene: .
abundance: .
j_gene: TRBJ2-1
v_gene: TRBV10-3
CDR3nt: TGTGCCATCAGTGAAGGCAGGGTTTGGGCAGGGTCCTACAATGAGCAGTTCTTC
CDR3aa: CAISEGRVWAGSYNEQFF

len: 14
d_gene: .
abundance: many
j_gene: TRBJ2-2
v_gene: TRBV7-2
CDR3nt: TGTGCCAGCAGCTTTCAGCAGGGGCCCGGGGAGCTGTTTTTT
CDR3aa: CASSFQQGPGELFF